The 9 T cell receptor beta chains below were found in one sample sequenced in a study of T cell responses to AZD1222 COVID-19 vaccine. Here immunoSEQ multiplex PCR was the method, and the copy in TCRdb shows in-frame clones only, minus some. The data show almost 95,000 clones, with 85% seen just once and about 4.6% held by the top ten. The sequencing used peripheral blood, collected 28 days after the second AZD1222 dose. Every receptor here comes from an adult who received the AZD1222 COVID-19 vaccine.

In this sample, this clone turned up once. This chain uses TRBV3-1 (or the pseudogene TRBV3-2) with TRBJ2-7; 7 nucleotides agree with TRBD2. The CDR3 has 14 residues. Trimming at V came to 4 bases and at J to 3 bases, leaving 6 bases not matched to a gene. Germline V gene lookup returns CDR1 LGHDT and CDR2 YNNKEL (reference sequence). CDR3 region: CASSRDGGFYEQYF. CDR3 sequence (DNA): TGTGCCAGCAGCCGCGACGGGGGGTTCTACGAGCAGTACTTC.

The chain links TRBV28 to TRBJ2-1, with D unclear. Germline V gene lookup returns CDR1 MDHEN and CDR2 SYDVKM. The V end lost 6 bases, the J end lost 2 bases, and 11 bases lay between the germline ends. This CDR3 is built from 14 residues. The CDR3 DNA follows: TGTGCCAGCAGCCGGCGTCGGCCCTACAATGAGCAGTTCTTC. This translates into CASSRRRPYNEQFF.

The chain couples TRBV19 to TRBJ1-5, with D uncertain. Germline assignment: CDR1 LNHDA and CDR2 SQIVND (reference sequence). The CDR3 contains 12 residues. With 10 bases removed from V and 4 bases from J, the gap between germline ends came to 11 bases. This CDR3 is CATGERNQPQHF. DNA for the CDR3: TGTGCCACCGGGGAACGTAATCAGCCCCAGCATTTT.

The chain links TRBV5-1 to TRBJ2-3; D remains unclear. V was cut by 0 bases and J by 8 bases, with 13 bases left in between. Per the germline V gene, CDR1 is SGHRS and CDR2 is YFSETQ. The length of the CDR3 is 14 residues. The CDR3 loop reads CASSLGPTPVTQYF. Written as DNA, the CDR3 is TGCGCCAGCAGCTTGGGGCCGACGCCCGTTACGCAGTATTTT. The full variable domain, its missing parts supplied by reference TRBV5-1 and TRBJ2-3, is KAGVTQTPRYLIKTRGQQVTLSCSPISGHRSVSWYQQTPGQGLQFLFEYFSETQRNKGNFPGRFSGRQFSNSRSEMNVSTLELGDSALYLCASSLGPTPVTQYFGPGTRLTVL.

The sample holds one count of this clone. At one end, the junction sequence differs from germline, possibly due to a read error. The chain has TRBV6-5 and TRBJ2-7; possible D gene TRBD2, 6 bases. The V gene's germline CDR1 is MNHEY and CDR2 SVGAGI. The CDR3 sequence is 16 residues long. Here the CDR3 reads CASRYSAASDYYEQYF. Here the CDR3 DNA reads TGTGCCAGCAGATACTCGGCGGCTAGCGACTACTACGAGCAGTACTTC.

The chain links TRBV7-9 to TRBJ2-1, with 9 bases fitting TRBD2. The CDR3 has 17 amino acids. CDR1 is SEHNR and CDR2 is FQNEAQ in the germline V gene (reference sequence). With 2 bases clipped from V and 7 bases from J, the junction kept 12 bases outside the gene matches. The CDR3 nucleotides are TGTGCCAGCAGCTTATCAGAGGGACTAGCAGTTTCAAATGAGCAGTTCTTC. It yields the protein CASSLSEGLAVSNEQFF.

The chain has TRBV6-5 and TRBJ1-2; tentatively, D is TRBD1 (5 bases). The CDR3 extends over 15 amino acids. Germline V gene sequence: CDR1 MNHEY, CDR2 SVGAGI. The germline V and J ends were trimmed by 3 bases and 7 bases, with 18 bases remaining between them. The CDR3 DNA sequence: TGTGCCAGCAGTTATTCAGGGCAGGGCCGTTTTGGCTACACCTTC. Protein product: CASSYSGQGRFGYTF.

The chain is built from TRBV2 and TRBJ2-5; a weak D match, TRBD2 (7 bases). Trimming removed 6 bases at V and 5 bases at J, with 13 bases between. This CDR3 is 13 amino acids long. CDR1 is SNHLY, CDR2 FYNNEI, per germline. CDR3 region: CASRGGLWETQYF. The CDR3 DNA sequence: TGTGCCAGCAGGGGGGGGCTGTGGGAGACCCAGTACTTC. The variable domain in full, completed from reference TRBV2 and TRBJ2-5, reads EPEVTQTPSHQVTQMGQEVILRCVPISNHLYFYWYRQILGQKVEFLVSFYNNEISEKSEIFDDQFSVERPDGSNFTLKIRSTKLEDSAMYFCASRGGLWETQYFGPGTRLLVL.

This rearrangement joins TRBV18 to TRBJ2-7, with D perhaps matching TRBD2 (7 bases). The V and J ends lost 1 base and 5 bases respectively, with 21 bases between them. The CDR3 totals 17 residues. Germline V CDR1 and CDR2: KGHSH, LQKENI. Written as DNA, the CDR3 is TGTGCCAGCTCACCACGATCGGGGGGCATAAGTATAGACGAGCAGTACTTC. Encoded protein: CASSPRSGGISIDEQYF.